A single sample gave rise to the 5 T cell receptor beta chains below, sequenced in a study of beta chain features in type 1 diabetes. Expressed TCRB transcripts were sequenced because the isolated RNA had all been reverse transcribed beforehand. Produced via immunoSEQ multiplex PCR; TCRdb's table is partial and in-frame only. The sample includes roughly 140,000 clones, 8.5% to 14% of them seen just once. Sequenced: central memory CD4+ T cells from blood. All receptors derive from a man younger than 35 in good health.

This clone appeared many times. CDR3 nucleotides: TGTGCCAGCAGCCGTGGGTCCGGTGTGGGCTATGGCTACACCTTC. It codes for CASSRGSGVGYGYTF. V is TRBV7-9 and J is TRBJ1-2; D gene ambiguous. CDR3 length: 15 amino acids. The germline gives CDR1 SEHNR, CDR2 FQNEAQ (reference sequence). V was trimmed by 5 bases and J by 4 bases, leaving 17 bases between them.

In this sample, this clone turned up a few times. This CDR3 is CATSREGWLFF. CDR3 coding DNA: TGTGCCACCAGCAGAGAGGGGTGGCTGTTTTTT. V and J are TRBV15 and TRBJ1-4; D is uncertain. The CDR3 covers 11 residues. CDR1 and CDR2 (germline): LNHNV, YYDKDF (reference sequence). The V and J ends lost 0 bases and 14 bases respectively, with 7 bases between them.

This clone turned up a few times. The chain carries TRBV28 and TRBJ1-6; maybe TRBD1 (5 bases). Germline V gives CDR1 MDHEN, CDR2 SYDVKM. The CDR3 extends over 13 amino acids. The germline V and J ends were trimmed by 8 bases and 2 bases, with 7 bases remaining between them. The CDR3 DNA reads as TGTGCCAGCCGGGACCCCTATAATTCACCCCTCCACTTT. Its protein product is CASRDPYNSPLHF.

In its sample, this clone was seen a few times. This chain connects TRBV30 to TRBJ2-7; 7 bases align to TRBD1. The germline V gene has CDR1 GTSNPN and CDR2 SVGIG (reference sequence). Trimming took 3 bases from V and 2 from J; bases not matched to a gene: 4. The CDR3 spans 13 residues. The CDR3 DNA follows: TGTGCCTGGAGCCGAGGGGGCCCCTACGAGCAGTACTTC. Protein product: CAWSRGGPYEQYF.

At least ten counts were recorded for this clone. The genes are TRBV14 and TRBJ2-4, with a weak D call TRBD2 (6 bases). The CDR3 consists of 12 residues. Germline V gene sequence: CDR1 SGHDN, CDR2 FVKESK. V was trimmed by 3 bases and J by 8 bases, leaving 8 bases between them. In DNA form, the CDR3 reads TGTGCCAGCAGCCACGGAGGGCACATTCAGTACTTC. Translation: CASSHGGHIQYF.